This TCR beta chain appears in the sequencing data of a study of blood T cell repertoires in COVID-19. Across the whole study: Specimens from acute and convalescent COVID-19 originated in the United States, Italy and Spain. Nucleic acid was either cDNA or gDNA, and it came from T cells, B-cell-depleted T cells, or PBMCs.

Methods used by the authors: Amplified reference gene primers provided the basis for estimating nucleated cell counts. Some clones are missing from TCRdb's copy, which holds only in-frame ones; the method was immunoSEQ multiplex PCR. D and trimming come from the DNA, and the V and J calls and clone size come from that table. This table has roughly 250,000 clones, approximately 86% appearing once. The CDR3 contains 12 residues. Sequencing was performed on peripheral blood. This chain links TRBV21-1 with TRBJ1-1; TRBD1, the table's D call, was not compared with the DNA. TRBV21-1 is deemed a pseudogene. The sequence derives from a man aged 55 to 70 who had recovered from COVID-19. This CDR3 is CASTIGGRRAFF. In nucleotides, the CDR3 is TGTGCCAGCACCATAGGGGGCAGGCGGGCTTTCTTT.